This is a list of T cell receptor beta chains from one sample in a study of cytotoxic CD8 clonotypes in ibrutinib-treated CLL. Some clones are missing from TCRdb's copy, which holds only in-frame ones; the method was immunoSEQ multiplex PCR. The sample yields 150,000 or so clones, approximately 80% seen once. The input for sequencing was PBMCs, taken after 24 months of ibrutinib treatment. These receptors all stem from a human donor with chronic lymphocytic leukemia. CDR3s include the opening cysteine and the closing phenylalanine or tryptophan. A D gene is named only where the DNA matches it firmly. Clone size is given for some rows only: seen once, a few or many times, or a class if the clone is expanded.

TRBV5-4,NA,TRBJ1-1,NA,CASSLQSGLNTEAFF,TGTGCCAGCAGCTTGCAGTCGGGTCTGAACACTGAAGCTTTCTTT
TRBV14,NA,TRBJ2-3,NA,CASSQDHRTQYF,TGTGCCAGCAGCCAAGATCACCGGACACAGTATTTT
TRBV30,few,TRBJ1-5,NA,CAWSPQGRQPQHF,TGTGCCTGGAGTCCACAGGGTCGACAGCCCCAGCATTTT
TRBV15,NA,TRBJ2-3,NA,CATSRGGVGGTDTQYF,TGTGCCACCAGCAGAGGTGGCGTAGGGGGCACAGATACGCAGTATTTT
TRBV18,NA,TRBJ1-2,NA,CASSPDGLGGYTF,TGTGCCAGCTCACCAGACGGACTGGGGGGCTACACCTTC
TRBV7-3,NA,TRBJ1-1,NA,CASSFMANTEAFF,TGTGCCAGCAGCTTTATGGCAAACACTGAAGCTTTCTTT
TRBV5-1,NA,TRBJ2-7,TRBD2,CASRYSGSSYEQYF,TGCGCCAGCAGATATAGCGGGAGTTCCTACGAGCAGTACTTC
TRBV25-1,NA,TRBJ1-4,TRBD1,CASSGPQGQGYEKLFF,TGTGCCAGCAGTGGGCCTCAGGGACAGGGGTATGAAAAACTGTTTTTT
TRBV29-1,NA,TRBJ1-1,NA,CSVVVTAKAFF,TGCAGCGTTGTGGTGACAGCGAAAGCTTTCTTT
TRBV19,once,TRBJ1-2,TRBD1,CASSKDRGGSYGYTF,TGTGCCAGTAGTAAAGACAGGGGGGGAAGCTATGGCTACACCTTC
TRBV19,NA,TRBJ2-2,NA,CASRDTGMTGELFF,TGTGCCAGTAGAGACACAGGGATGACCGGGGAGCTGTTTTTT
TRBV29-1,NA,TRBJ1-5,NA,CSVAGNSNQPQHF,TGCAGCGTTGCGGGTAATAGCAATCAGCCCCAGCATTTT
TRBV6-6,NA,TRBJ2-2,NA,CASSYWGSGELFF,TGTGCCAGCAGTTACTGGGGGTCCGGGGAGCTGTTTTTT
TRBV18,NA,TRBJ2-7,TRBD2,CASSTTGTSRENTYEQYF,TGTGCCAGCTCAACAACCGGGACTAGCAGGGAAAACACTTACGAGCAGTACTTC
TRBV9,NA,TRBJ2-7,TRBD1,CASSVGTGGVIEEQYF,TGTGCCAGCAGCGTAGGGACAGGGGGCGTGATAGAGGAGCAGTACTTC
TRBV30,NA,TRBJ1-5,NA,CAWSDMGGGQPQHF,TGTGCCTGGAGTGATATGGGGGGCGGTCAGCCCCAGCATTTT
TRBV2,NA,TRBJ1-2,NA,CASSELGGFDGYTF,TGTGCCAGCAGTGAGCTGGGGGGGTTTGATGGCTACACCTTC
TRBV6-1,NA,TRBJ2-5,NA,CASSLGLLQETQYF,TGTGCCAGCAGTTTGGGTCTCCTCCAAGAGACCCAGTACTTC
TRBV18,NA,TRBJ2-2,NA,CASSPPGILVAGELFF,TGTGCCAGCTCACCCCCGGGAATCCTGGTAGCCGGGGAGCTGTTTTTT
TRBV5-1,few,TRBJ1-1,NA,CASSLVRGQYTEAFF,TGCGCCAGCAGCTTGGTGCGGGGGCAATACACTGAAGCTTTCTTT
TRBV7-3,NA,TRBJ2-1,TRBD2,CASSASSGGNNEQFF,TGTGCCAGCAGCGCCTCTAGCGGGGGAAACAATGAGCAGTTCTTC
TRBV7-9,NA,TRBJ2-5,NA,CASSRSGQETQYF,TGTGCCAGCAGCCGTAGCGGACAAGAGACCCAGTACTTC